This T cell receptor (beta chain) stems from a study of T cell responses to AZD1222 COVID-19 vaccine. General observations from the study: The study found vaccine-associated CD4 TCRs spanning spike, dominant at 160-218 and 743-854. Spike-specific TCRs gained breadth and depth after people received two AZD1222 doses.

This clone came up a few times. Its antigen is unknown. Generated by immunoSEQ multiplex PCR, the TCRdb table keeps only in-frame clones and is missing some. Of about 110,000 clones listed, around 87% are singletons. V lost 1 base to trimming and J lost 3 bases; unmatched junction nucleotides: 8. Germline V CDR1 and CDR2: SGHTA, FQGNSA. The CDR3 contains 16 residues. Specimen: peripheral blood, collected 28 days after the second AZD1222 dose. This clonotype was obtained from an adult who received the AZD1222 COVID-19 vaccine. V usage is TRBV7-2 and J usage is TRBJ2-7, with 8 bases identical to TRBD2. The CDR3 DNA reads TGTGCCAGCAGCTTAGGCCTGAGCGGGAGCAGCTACGAGCAGTACTTC. It yields the protein CASSLGLSGSSYEQYF.